Listed below are T cell receptor beta chains from one sample, sequenced in a study of blood T cell repertoires in COVID-19. Data came from immunoSEQ multiplex PCR; TCRdb stores just in-frame clones and leaves some out. The sample carries some 270,000 clones, nearly 90% recorded once. Sequenced sample: peripheral blood. The receptors come from a woman in her sixties with COVID-19, enrolled during active disease. Both conserved end residues are part of each CDR3. The D gene is left open where the match is weak. Size tells how often a clone was seen (once, few, many) or the class of an expanded clone, and some rows leave it out.

TGTGCCATCAGAGCCCCGTCAATTGGCACAGATACGCAGTATTTT,CAIRAPSIGTDTQYF,-,TRBJ2-3,-,TRBV10-3,15
TGTGCCAGCAGCGCGGGACAGACCTATGGCTACACCTTC,CASSAGQTYGYTF,TRBD1,TRBJ1-2,-,TRBV6-6,13
TGTGCCAGCAGCCAAGAGCCGCCTACGAGGGACTATGGCTACACCTTC,CASSQEPPTRDYGYTF,-,TRBJ1-2,-,TRBV3-1/TRBV3-2,16
TGTGCCAGCAGGGACACCTTGAACACTGAAGCTTTCTTT,CASRDTLNTEAFF,-,TRBJ1-1,once,TRBV6-7,13
TGTGCCAGCAGCTATACCTACGAGCAGTACTTC,CASSYTYEQYF,-,TRBJ2-7,-,TRBV5-8,11
TGTGCCAGTAGTAACACCCAGGGCACTGAAGCTTTCTTT,CASSNTQGTEAFF,-,TRBJ1-1,-,TRBV19,13
TGTGCCAGCTCACCAAACAGGGAAACTAGCAATCAGCCCCAGCATTTT,CASSPNRETSNQPQHF,-,TRBJ1-5,-,TRBV18,16
TGTGCCAGCAGCTTAGCTGGGAGTTCATCGAGAAACACCATATATTTT,CASSLAGSSSRNTIYF,-,TRBJ1-3,-,TRBV7-2,16
TGTGCCAGCAGTTACACAGTTATTAGCAATCAGCCCCAGCATTTT,CASSYTVISNQPQHF,-,TRBJ1-5,-,TRBV6-6,15
TGTGCCAGCAGCTTTACGGGAGAAGGGGGCACCTACGAGCAGTACTTC,CASSFTGEGGTYEQYF,-,TRBJ2-7,few,TRBV7-2,16
TGTGCCATCAGTGAACCTCGGAAACAGGGCAACTATGGCTACACCTTC,CAISEPRKQGNYGYTF,-,TRBJ1-2,-,TRBV10-3,16
TGTGCCAGCAGCATCCATGACAGGGGACAATTCGGGCCTAATTCACCCCTCCACTTT,CASSIHDRGQFGPNSPLHF,TRBD1,TRBJ1-6,-,TRBV7-2,19
TGTGCCAGCAGCCAAGGACAGGGGCCTACGGAGCCCCAGCATTTT,CASSQGQGPTEPQHF,TRBD1,TRBJ1-5,-,TRBV14,15
TGCAGCGCGGACAGTACTAGCACAGATACGCAGTATTTT,CSADSTSTDTQYF,-,TRBJ2-3,-,TRBV29-1,13
TGTGCCAGCAGCGAAATTTCCGGAGATCAGCCCCAGCATTTT,CASSEISGDQPQHF,-,TRBJ1-5,many,TRBV7-9,14
TGTGCCAGCAGTGACGTGGGGGGAACTAATGAAAAACTGTTTTTT,CASSDVGGTNEKLFF,-,TRBJ1-4,-,TRBV6-2/TRBV6-3,15
TGTGCCAGCAAAATTCAGGGAGGGGAAAAACTGTTTTTT,CASKIQGGEKLFF,-,TRBJ1-4,-,TRBV2,13
TGTGCCAGTACCGCGGACAGGGCCCCCTATGGCTACACCTTC,CASTADRAPYGYTF,TRBD1,TRBJ1-2,once,TRBV19,14
TGTGCCAGCAGTTTTGGGGGGGCAGGAAACACCATATATTTT,CASSFGGAGNTIYF,-,TRBJ1-3,-,TRBV27,14
TGCAGCGTTGGGAGGAGTACTGAAGCTTTCTTT,CSVGRSTEAFF,-,TRBJ1-1,-,TRBV29-1,11
TGTGCTAGTGGCCTGACAGGGGATGAAAAACTGTTTTTT,CASGLTGDEKLFF,TRBD1,TRBJ1-4,-,TRBV12-5,13
TGTGCCATCAGTGCTGAAGCGAGATACACCGGGGAGCTGTTTTTT,CAISAEARYTGELFF,-,TRBJ2-2,-,TRBV10-3,15
TGTGCCAGCGGCGAACAGGGAAACACCGGGGAGCTGTTTTTT,CASGEQGNTGELFF,-,TRBJ2-2,-,TRBV9,14
TGTGCCAGCAGTTATGGGACAGGGGAACCTAATGAGCAGTTCTTC,CASSYGTGEPNEQFF,TRBD1,TRBJ2-1,-,TRBV6-6,15
TGTGCCAGTCTCGGGGGGGGACTGATTAATGAAAAACTGTTTTTT,CASLGGGLINEKLFF,-,TRBJ1-4,-,TRBV19,15
TGTGCCAGCAGCGTAGCTCCCCAAGGGGAGCCCCAGCATTTT,CASSVAPQGEPQHF,-,TRBJ1-5,once,TRBV9,14
TGTGCCAGCTCACCAGCCGGGATAGGTGGTCAGCCCCAGCATTTT,CASSPAGIGGQPQHF,-,TRBJ1-5,-,TRBV18,15
TGTGCCTGGAGTGCCCCCGGACAGAGTTCGTATACGCAGTATTTT,CAWSAPGQSSYTQYF,-,TRBJ2-3,once,TRBV30,15
TGTGCCAGCAGCGCCCGGGACAGGGGCAATCAGCCCCAGCATTTT,CASSARDRGNQPQHF,TRBD1,TRBJ1-5,-,TRBV9,15
TGTGCCAGCAGCTCTTCCTACTACGAGCAGTACTTC,CASSSSYYEQYF,-,TRBJ2-7,-,TRBV5-6,12
TGTGCCAGCAGCTTAACGGCCCACCCTAACACTGAAGCTTTCTTT,CASSLTAHPNTEAFF,-,TRBJ1-1,-,TRBV7-3,15
TGTGCCAGCAGTTTACTTGGGGAGGGTTGGGGGGATTATACGCAGTATTTT,CASSLLGEGWGDYTQYF,TRBD2,TRBJ2-3,-,TRBV27,17
TGTGCCAGCAGTGGGTTAGTTTTAGGACAGACACTATCAAACACCGGGGAGCTGTTTTTT,CASSGLVLGQTLSNTGELFF,-,TRBJ2-2,-,TRBV27,20
TGTGCCAGTAGTATACCTCAGACAGGGGGCGTCAACGAGCAGTACTTC,CASSIPQTGGVNEQYF,TRBD1,TRBJ2-7,-,TRBV19,16
TGCAGTGCTACGGGTGTTGAAAAACTGTTTTTT,CSATGVEKLFF,-,TRBJ1-4,-,TRBV20-1,11
TGTGCCAGCAGTTACCGGAGGGGCGAATCACCCCTCCACTTT,CASSYRRGESPLHF,-,TRBJ1-6,-,TRBV6-2/TRBV6-3,14
TGCGCCAGCAGCTACGACAGGGACTATGGCTACACCTTC,CASSYDRDYGYTF,TRBD1,TRBJ1-2,few,TRBV5-1,13
TGTGCAAGTCGCGCCACAGGAGGACTAAACACGGCTATCCAGCCCCAGCATTTT,CASRATGGLNTAIQPQHF,-,TRBJ1-5,once,TRBV12-2,18
TGTGCCAGCAGTTCAGTTTCTGGAAACACCATATATTTT,CASSSVSGNTIYF,-,TRBJ1-3,-,TRBV6-5,13
TGTGCCAGCAGCTACGGGGGGGCCGGAGAGACCCAGTACTTC,CASSYGGAGETQYF,TRBD2,TRBJ2-5,-,TRBV9,14
TGCGCCAGTCGCGGAACGGCGAACACTGAAGCTTTCTTT,CASRGTANTEAFF,-,TRBJ1-1,-,TRBV4-1,13
TGTGCCAGCAGCTTGGGACTAGAGTACGAGCAGTACTTC,CASSLGLEYEQYF,-,TRBJ2-7,-,TRBV5-5,13
TGTGCCAGTAGCCAGGGAGGTCTGGAGACCCAGTACTTC,CASSQGGLETQYF,-,TRBJ2-5,-,TRBV19,13